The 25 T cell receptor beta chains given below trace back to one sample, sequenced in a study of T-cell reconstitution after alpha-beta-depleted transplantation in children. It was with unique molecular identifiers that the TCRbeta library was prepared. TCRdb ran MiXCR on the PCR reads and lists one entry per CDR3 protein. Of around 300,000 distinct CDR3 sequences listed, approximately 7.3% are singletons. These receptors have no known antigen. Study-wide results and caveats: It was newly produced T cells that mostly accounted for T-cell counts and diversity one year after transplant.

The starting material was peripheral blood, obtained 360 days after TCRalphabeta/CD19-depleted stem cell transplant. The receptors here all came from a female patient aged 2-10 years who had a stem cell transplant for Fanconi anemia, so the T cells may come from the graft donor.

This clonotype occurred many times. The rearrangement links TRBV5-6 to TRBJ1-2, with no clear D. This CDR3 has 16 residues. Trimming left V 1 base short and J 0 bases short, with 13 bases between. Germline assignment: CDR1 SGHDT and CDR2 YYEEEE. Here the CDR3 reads CASSLFVDPTNYGYTF. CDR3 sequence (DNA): TGTGCCAGCAGCTTGTTTGTGGACCCAACTAACTATGGCTACACCTTC.

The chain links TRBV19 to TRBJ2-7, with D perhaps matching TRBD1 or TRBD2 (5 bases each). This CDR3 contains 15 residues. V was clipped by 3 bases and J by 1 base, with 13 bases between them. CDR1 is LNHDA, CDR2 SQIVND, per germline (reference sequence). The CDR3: CASSMLRGSSYEQYF. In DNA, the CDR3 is TGTGCCAGTAGTATGCTGAGGGGCTCTTCCTACGAGCAGTACTTC.

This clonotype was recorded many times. The CDR3 protein is CSALQGVNSNQPQHF. The CDR3 bases are TGCAGTGCTCTACAGGGGGTCAATAGCAATCAGCCCCAGCATTTT. The gene calls are TRBV20-1 and TRBJ1-5; TRBD1 agrees at 8 bases. The CDR3 loop spans 15 amino acids. In germline, CDR1 is DFQATT, CDR2 SNEGSKA (reference sequence). Trimming cost V 5 bases and J 0 bases; bases outside gene matches: 6.

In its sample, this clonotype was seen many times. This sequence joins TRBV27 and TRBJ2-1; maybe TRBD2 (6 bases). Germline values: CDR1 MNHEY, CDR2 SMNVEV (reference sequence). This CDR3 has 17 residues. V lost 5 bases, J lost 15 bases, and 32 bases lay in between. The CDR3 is CASSRREMGPSSPSSFF. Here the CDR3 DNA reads TGTGCCAGCAGTCGGCGGGAAATGGGCCCCTCAAGCCCGTCCTCGTTCTTC.

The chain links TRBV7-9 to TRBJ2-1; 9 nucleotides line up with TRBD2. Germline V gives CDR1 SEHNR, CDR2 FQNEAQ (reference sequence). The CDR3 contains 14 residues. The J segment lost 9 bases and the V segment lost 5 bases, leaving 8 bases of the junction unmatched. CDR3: CASSRGGGGGEQFF. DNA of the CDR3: TGTGCCAGCAGCAGAGGCGGGGGGGGCGGTGAGCAGTTCTTC.

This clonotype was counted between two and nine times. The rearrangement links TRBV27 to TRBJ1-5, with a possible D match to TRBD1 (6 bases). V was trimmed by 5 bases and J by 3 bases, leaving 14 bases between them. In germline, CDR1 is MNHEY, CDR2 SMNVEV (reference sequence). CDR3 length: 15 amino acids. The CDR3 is CASSPPDRVNQPQHF. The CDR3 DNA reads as TGTGCCAGCAGTCCGCCGGACAGAGTCAATCAGCCCCAGCATTTT.

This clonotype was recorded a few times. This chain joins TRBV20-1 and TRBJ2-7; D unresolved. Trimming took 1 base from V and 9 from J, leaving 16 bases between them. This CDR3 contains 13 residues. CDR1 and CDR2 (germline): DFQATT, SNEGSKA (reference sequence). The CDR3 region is CSARADRREWQYF. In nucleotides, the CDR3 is TGCAGTGCTAGAGCTGACCGGCGAGAGTGGCAGTACTTC.

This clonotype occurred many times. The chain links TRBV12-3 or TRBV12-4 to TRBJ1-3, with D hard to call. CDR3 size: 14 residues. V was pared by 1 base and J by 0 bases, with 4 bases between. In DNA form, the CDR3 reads TGTGCCAGCAGTTTAGTTTCCTCTGGAAACACCATATATTTT. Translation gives CASSLVSSGNTIYF.

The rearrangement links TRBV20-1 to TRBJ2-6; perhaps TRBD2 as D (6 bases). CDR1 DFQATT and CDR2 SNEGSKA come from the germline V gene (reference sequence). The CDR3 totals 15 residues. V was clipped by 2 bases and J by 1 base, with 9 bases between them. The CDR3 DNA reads TGCAGTGCTAGACCCCGGGAGTCTGGGGCCAACGTCCTGACTTTC. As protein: CSARPRESGANVLTF.

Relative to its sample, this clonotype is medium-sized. CDR3 protein: CASSLTDQTF. The DNA of the CDR3 is TGTGCCAGCAGTTTGACAGATCAAACCTTC. V is TRBV12-3 or TRBV12-4 and J is TRBJ1-2; D is perhaps TRBD1 (5 bases). The length of the CDR3 is 10 residues. V shed 3 bases and J shed 14 bases, with 10 bases lying between them.

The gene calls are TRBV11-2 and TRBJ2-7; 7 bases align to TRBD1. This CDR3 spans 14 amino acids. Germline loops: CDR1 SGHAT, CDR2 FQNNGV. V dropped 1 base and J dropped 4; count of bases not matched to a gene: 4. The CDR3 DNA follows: TGTGCCAGCAGCTTAGCGGGACAGCGATACGAGCAGTACTTC. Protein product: CASSLAGQRYEQYF.

CDR3 coding DNA: TGTGCCAGCAGCCAACCCAGGGACGGAACCGATTTCTATGGCTACACCTTC. Encoded protein: CASSQPRDGTDFYGYTF. The rearrangement links TRBV14 to TRBJ1-2, with D tentatively TRBD1 (5 bases). The length of the CDR3 is 17 residues. Germline CDR1 reads SGHDN; CDR2 reads FVKESK. V lost 2 bases, J lost 4 bases, and 20 bases lay in between.

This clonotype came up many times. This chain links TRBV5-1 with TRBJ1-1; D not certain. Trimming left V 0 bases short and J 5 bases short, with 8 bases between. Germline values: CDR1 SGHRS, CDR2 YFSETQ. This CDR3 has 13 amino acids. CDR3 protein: CASSLGPGTEAFF. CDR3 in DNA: TGCGCCAGCAGCTTGGGGCCGGGGACTGAAGCTTTCTTT. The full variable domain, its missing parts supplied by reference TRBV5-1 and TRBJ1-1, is KAGVTQTPRYLIKTRGQQVTLSCSPISGHRSVSWYQQTPGQGLQFLFEYFSETQRNKGNFPGRFSGRQFSNSRSEMNVSTLELGDSALYLCASSLGPGTEAFFGQGTRLTVV.

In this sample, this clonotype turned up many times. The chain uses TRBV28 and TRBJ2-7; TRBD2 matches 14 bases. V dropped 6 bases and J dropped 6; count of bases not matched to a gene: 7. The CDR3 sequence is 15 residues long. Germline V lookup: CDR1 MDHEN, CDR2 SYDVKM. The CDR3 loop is CASSTWTSGRLEQYF. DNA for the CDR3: TGTGCCAGCAGCACTTGGACTAGCGGGAGGCTCGAGCAGTACTTC.

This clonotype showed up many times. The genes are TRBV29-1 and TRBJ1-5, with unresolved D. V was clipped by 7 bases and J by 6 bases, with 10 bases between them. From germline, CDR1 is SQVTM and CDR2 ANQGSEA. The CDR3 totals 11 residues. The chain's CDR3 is CSAGIGQPQHF. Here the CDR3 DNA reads TGCAGCGCTGGGATAGGTCAGCCCCAGCATTTT. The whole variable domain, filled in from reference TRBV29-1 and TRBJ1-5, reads SAVISQKPSRDICQRGTSLTIQCQVDSQVTMMFWYRQQPGQSLTLIATANQGSEATYESGFVIDKFPISRPNLTFSTLTVSNMSPEDSSIYLCSAGIGQPQHFGDGTRLSIL.

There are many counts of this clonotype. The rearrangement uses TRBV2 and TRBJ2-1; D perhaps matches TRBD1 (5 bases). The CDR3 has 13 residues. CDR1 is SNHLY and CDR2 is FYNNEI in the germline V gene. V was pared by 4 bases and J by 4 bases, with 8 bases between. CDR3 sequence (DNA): TGTGCCAGCAGTGGTCAGGGATACAATGAGCAGTTCTTC. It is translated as CASSGQGYNEQFF.

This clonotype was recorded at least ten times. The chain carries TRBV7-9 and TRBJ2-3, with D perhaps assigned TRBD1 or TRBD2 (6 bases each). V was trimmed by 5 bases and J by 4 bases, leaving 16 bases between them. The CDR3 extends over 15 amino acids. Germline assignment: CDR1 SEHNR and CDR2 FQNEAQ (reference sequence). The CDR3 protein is CASSPSAGEADTQYF. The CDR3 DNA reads TGTGCCAGCAGCCCATCCGCAGGGGAGGCAGATACGCAGTATTTT.

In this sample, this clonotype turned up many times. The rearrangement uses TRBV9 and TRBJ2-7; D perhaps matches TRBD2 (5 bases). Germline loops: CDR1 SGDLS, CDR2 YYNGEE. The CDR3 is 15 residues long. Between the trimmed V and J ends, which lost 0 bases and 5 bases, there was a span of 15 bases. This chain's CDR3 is CASSVGARETNEQYF. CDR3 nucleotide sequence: TGTGCCAGCAGCGTAGGAGCTAGGGAGACGAACGAGCAGTACTTC.

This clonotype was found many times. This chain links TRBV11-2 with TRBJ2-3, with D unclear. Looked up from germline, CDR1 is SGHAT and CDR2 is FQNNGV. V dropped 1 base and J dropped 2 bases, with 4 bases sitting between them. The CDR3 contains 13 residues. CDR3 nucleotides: TGTGCCAGCAGCTTAGGCTTCACAGATACGCAGTATTTT. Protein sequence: CASSLGFTDTQYF.

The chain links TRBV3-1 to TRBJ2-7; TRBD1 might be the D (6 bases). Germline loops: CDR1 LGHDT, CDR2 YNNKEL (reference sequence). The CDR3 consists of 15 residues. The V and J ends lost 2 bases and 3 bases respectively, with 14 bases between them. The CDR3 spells CASSQLTRQVYEQYF. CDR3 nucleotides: TGTGCCAGCAGCCAACTTACAAGACAGGTCTACGAGCAGTACTTC.

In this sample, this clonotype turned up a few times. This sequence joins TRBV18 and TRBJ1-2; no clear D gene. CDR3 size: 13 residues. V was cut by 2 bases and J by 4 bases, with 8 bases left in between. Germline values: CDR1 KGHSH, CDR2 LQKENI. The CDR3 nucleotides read TGTGCCAGCTCACCATCTCCAGGCTATGGCTACACCTTC. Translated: CASSPSPGYGYTF.

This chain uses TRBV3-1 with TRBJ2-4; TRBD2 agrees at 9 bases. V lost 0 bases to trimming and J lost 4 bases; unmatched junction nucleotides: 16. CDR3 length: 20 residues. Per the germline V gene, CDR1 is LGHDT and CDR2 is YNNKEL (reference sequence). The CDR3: CASSQERGGGLAGRKNIQYF. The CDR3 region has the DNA TGTGCCAGCAGCCAAGAAAGGGGGGGTGGGCTAGCGGGGAGAAAAAACATTCAGTACTTC.

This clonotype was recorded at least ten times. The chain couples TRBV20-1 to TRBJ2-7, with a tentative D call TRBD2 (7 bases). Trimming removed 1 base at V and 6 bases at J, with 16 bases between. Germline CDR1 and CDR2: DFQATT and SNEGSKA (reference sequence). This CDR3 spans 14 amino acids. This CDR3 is CSARGVGGQSEQYF. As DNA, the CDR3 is TGCAGTGCTAGAGGGGTCGGGGGGCAAAGCGAGCAGTACTTC.

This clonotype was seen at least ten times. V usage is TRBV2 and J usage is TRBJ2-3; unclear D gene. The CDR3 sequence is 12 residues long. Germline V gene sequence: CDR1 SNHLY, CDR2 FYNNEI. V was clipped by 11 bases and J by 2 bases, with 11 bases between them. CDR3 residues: CADQLNTDTQYF. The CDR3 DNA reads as TGTGCCGATCAGCTAAACACAGATACGCAGTATTTT.

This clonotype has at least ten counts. The CDR3 reads CATSPTRTMETQYF. In DNA, the CDR3 is TGTGCCACCAGCCCTACGAGGACGATGGAGACCCAGTACTTC. The chain carries TRBV15 and TRBJ2-5; no definite D call. The CDR3 has 14 amino acids. V was shortened by 5 bases and J by 5 bases, with 15 bases between the two germline ends. The germline CDR1 and CDR2 sequences are LNHNV and YYDKDF (reference sequence).